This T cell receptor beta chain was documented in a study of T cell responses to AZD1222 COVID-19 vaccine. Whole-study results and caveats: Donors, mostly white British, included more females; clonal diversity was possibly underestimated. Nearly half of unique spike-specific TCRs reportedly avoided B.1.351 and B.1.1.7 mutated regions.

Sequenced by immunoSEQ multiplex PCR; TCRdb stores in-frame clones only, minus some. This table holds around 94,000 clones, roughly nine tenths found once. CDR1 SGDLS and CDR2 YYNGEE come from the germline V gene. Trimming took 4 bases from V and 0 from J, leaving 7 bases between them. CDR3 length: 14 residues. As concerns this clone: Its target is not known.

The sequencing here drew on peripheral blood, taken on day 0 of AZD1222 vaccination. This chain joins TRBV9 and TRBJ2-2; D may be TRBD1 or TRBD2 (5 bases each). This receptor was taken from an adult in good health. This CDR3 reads CASSWGTNTGELFF. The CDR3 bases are TGTGCCAGCAGCTGGGGGACGAACACCGGGGAGCTGTTTTTT.